Presented here are 5 T cell receptor beta chains from one specimen sequenced in a study of T-cell reconstitution after alpha-beta-depleted transplantation in children. Unique molecular identifiers were used in preparing the TCRbeta library. One entry per CDR3 protein results from TCRdb running MiXCR on the PCR reads. Of hundreds of thousands of distinct CDR3 sequences in the sample, 30% to 35% are singletons; the top ten hold 2% to 2.5%. The material sequenced was PBMCs from the stem cell graft donor, taken from the stem cell graft. Every receptor here comes from a human donor who donated a stem cell graft to a child with aplastic anemia.

This clonotype was counted between two and nine times. The chain uses TRBV2 and TRBJ1-2, with D uncertain. The CDR3 length is 11 residues. V lost 9 bases, J lost 8 bases, and 13 bases lay in between. Germline assignment: CDR1 SNHLY and CDR2 FYNNEI. CDR3 nucleotide sequence: TGTGCCAGAAAGAGAGAGGGCGGCTACACCTTC. Its protein product is CARKREGGYTF.

This clonotype was detected a few times. The V gene is TRBV27, the J gene TRBJ2-3; D could derive from TRBD1 or TRBD2 (5 bases each). The V gene lost 4 bases and the J gene lost 6 bases, with 5 bases spanning the gap. The CDR3 is 11 residues long. Germline CDR1 MNHEY, CDR2 SMNVEV (reference sequence). CDR3 bases: TGTGCCAGCAGTTGGGGGGATACGCAGTATTTT. This sequence encodes CASSWGDTQYF.

The chain employs TRBV24-1 and TRBJ2-1; the D is unclear. This CDR3 comprises 12 residues. The germline V and J ends were trimmed by 4 bases and 5 bases, with 5 bases remaining between them. CDR1 is KGHDR and CDR2 is SFDVKD in the germline V gene. CDR3: CATSERNNEQFF. The CDR3 DNA sequence: TGTGCCACCAGTGAACGAAACAATGAGCAGTTCTTC.

The chain recombines TRBV20-1 with TRBJ2-2; D is unresolved. The V and J ends lost 0 bases and 9 bases respectively, with 8 bases between them. CDR3 size: 12 residues. Germline CDR1 and CDR2: DFQATT and SNEGSKA (reference sequence). In DNA form, the CDR3 reads TGCAGTGCTAGAGATGCTGGCCGGGAGCTGTTTTTT. Its translation: CSARDAGRELFF.

This chain uses TRBV5-4 with TRBJ2-1; D gene unclear. This CDR3 is built from 18 residues. The germline V and J ends were trimmed by 4 bases and 2 bases, with 22 bases remaining between them. Germline V lookup: CDR1 SGHNT, CDR2 YYREEE (reference sequence). The CDR3, as DNA: TGTGCCAGCAGCGTCGACCTAAGACGGACGGACCCCTACAATGAGCAGTTCTTC. It is translated as CASSVDLRRTDPYNEQFF.